This T cell receptor beta chain stems from a study of beta chain features in type 1 diabetes (dated by TCRdb to 2016 to 2019). Some background on the complete study: Mean age, gender distribution, total cell number and subset yield were not different between patients and healthy donors. Across all samples, around 100 million sorted cells were examined, and cell number per subset correlated strongly with RNA yield. In the study, recently diagnosed type 1 diabetes patients and matched healthy donors were compared on the TCRB repertoires of their sorted circulating CD4+ T cell subsets. Whereas all 30 or so donors provided naive and central memory subsets, regulatory and stem cell-like memory subsets were isolated from just 8 patients and roughly eight healthy donors.

General findings and caveats noted by the study authors: In all four CD4+ subsets, TCRB CDR3 length was moderately but significantly shorter in type 1 diabetes patients. Fewer insertions and more nucleotide deletions at VDJ recombination sites were observed in patients with type 1 diabetes, implying thymic rearrangement abnormalities. The naive, central memory and regulatory TCRB repertoires appeared to resemble one another more closely among patients than among healthy donors. PCR might favor shorter templates, but patient and control samples were amplified and corrected together, so any skew would affect both groups equally. Sequencing cDNA rather than genomic DNA could over-represent highly expressing activated cells, although activation and CD3 levels did not differ between groups. Only small numbers of individuals were included in the HLA sub-analyses, which left unresolved whether HLA type had any influence on TCRB rearrangement.

In regard to this clone: The antigen it binds to is not known. No per-base quality is available; no much larger clone lies one base away.

The entire isolated RNA was reverse transcribed using the High Capacity cDNA Reverse Transcription Kit, and thus expressed TCRB transcripts were sequenced. Deep immunoSEQ sequencing was performed on naive, central memory and regulatory T cell samples, with an average of about 4 million total reads per sample. Sorted cells were lysed in RLT buffer, and RNA was extracted using DNase-treated RNeasy Micro or Mini kits according to cell number. To prevent cross-contamination, each cell subset was processed individually, whereas patient and healthy donor samples were processed jointly. Using the immunoSEQ multiplex PCR, TCRB sequences were amplified from cDNA into 87-bp fragments spanning the CDR3 region. Sequencing of the amplicons was performed on the Illumina HiSeq platform. On the authors' methods: Synthetic template baselines were used to correct PCR bias computationally, reads within Hamming distance 2 were collapsed, and singletons that could not be merged were discarded. Reads were aligned against IMGT so that V, D and J genes, CDR3 length and insertions or deletions at six rearrangement sites could be assigned. Clonotype counts were normalized to sorted cell number within each subset before computing true diversity and Gini coefficients with the tcR R package. Repertoire sharing was quantified using the overlap coefficient calculated on TCRB nucleotide sequences. Out-of-frame TCRB sequences from naive cells were analyzed as a proxy for the pre-selection repertoire. TCRdb stores this immuneACCESS table with in-frame sequences only. Part of the clones is absent; in the studies checked, under half of the shortfall reflects unresolved V genes, and no reason is known for the rest. V, J and clone size are taken as reported in that table, and D and trimming were inferred from the DNA itself. Counted in this sample were 350,000 to 450,000 clones; roughly 16% of them appeared once. About 0.018% of the sample belongs to the ten largest clones.

From each donor, a single peripheral blood sample of 90 to 150 mL on average was drawn into heparinised tubes. A BD FACSAria II was used to sort naive, central memory, regulatory and stem cell-like memory CD4+ T cells with a panel that included CD45RO, CCR7, CD25, CD127, CD95 and CD27. A purity above 98% was achieved for all sorted populations. Right away, PBMCs were isolated by Lymphoprep density gradient centrifugation and were stained directly, with no culture step. So that batch effects would be minimized, each experiment stained and sorted samples in pairs, pairing one healthy donor with one patient. Looking up the germline V gene yields CDR1 SNHLY and CDR2 FYNNEI. The CDR3 covers 15 residues, taking in both the cysteine and the phenylalanine. Solely the CDR3 DNA is kept, with 45 bases framed from the first base. Compared with germline, V lacks 6 bases and J lacks 2 bases; bases without a gene match: 6.

Source material: naive CD4+ T cells from blood. The sample's cell subset or site label, decoded: true naive CD4+ T cells. This TCR derives from a woman younger than 35 in good health. This chain joins TRBV2 to TRBJ2-7; TRBD2 lines up with 11 middle nucleotides. The nucleotide sequence is TGTGCCAGCAGCCCCGTAGCGGGAGGGACCTACGAGCAGTACTTC. It encodes CASSPVAGGTYEQYF.